A single sample gave rise to the 8 T cell receptor beta chains below, sequenced in a study of blood T cell repertoires in COVID-19. The repertoire was sequenced with immunoSEQ multiplex PCR; TCRdb's copy has only in-frame clones and lacks some. The sample consists of 9,500 to 12,000 clones, over 80% of them appearing once. The sequenced material came from peripheral blood. These receptors were taken from a human donor in a cohort sampled during active COVID-19.

The rearrangement links TRBV11-2 to TRBJ2-3; 11 nucleotides align to TRBD2. In germline, CDR1 is SGHAT, CDR2 FQNNGV. V shed 6 bases and J 6 bases; nucleotides not matched to a gene: 8. This CDR3 spans 15 amino acids. This chain's CDR3 is CASRISGGAGDTQYF. CDR3 bases: TGTGCCAGCAGAATTAGCGGGGGGGCTGGGGATACGCAGTATTTT.

V gene TRBV19 combines with J gene TRBJ1-1, with 9 bases aligning to TRBD1. V lost 7 bases to trimming and J lost 0 bases; unmatched junction nucleotides: 12. This CDR3 has 17 residues. Germline CDR1 and CDR2: LNHDA and SQIVND (reference sequence). The CDR3 DNA follows: TGTGCCAGTACCGCCTCCGGGACAGGGCGGATGAACACTGAAGCTTTCTTT. It translates to CASTASGTGRMNTEAFF.

Only one count was recorded for this clone. The chain recombines TRBV25-1 with TRBJ1-2; D not certain. The CDR3 loop spans 15 amino acids. V was cut by 6 bases and J by 4 bases, with 18 bases left in between. CDR1 MGHDK and CDR2 SYGVNS come from the germline V gene. The CDR3, as DNA: TGTGCCAGCAGATTAGGAAATAGCCCTCTCTATGGCTACACCTTC. Protein product: CASRLGNSPLYGYTF.

This clone showed up just once. The chain couples TRBV27 to TRBJ1-6, with 9 bases fitting TRBD1. CDR3 length equals 15 residues. Germline V gives CDR1 MNHEY, CDR2 SMNVEV (reference sequence). Trimming at V came to 3 bases and at J to 7 bases, leaving 4 bases not matched to a gene. The CDR3 nucleotides are TGTGCCAGCAGTTTTTCGACAGGGGGAAATTCACCCCTCCACTTT. Its protein is CASSFSTGGNSPLHF.

The chain joins TRBV18 to TRBJ2-5; 7 positions agree with TRBD1. J lost 5 bases, V lost 6 bases, and 9 bases had no gene match. Looked up from germline, CDR1 is KGHSH and CDR2 is LQKENI. The CDR3 has 14 amino acids. This chain's CDR3 is CASSQRQGMETQYF. The CDR3 DNA sequence: TGTGCCAGCTCTCAGAGACAGGGTATGGAGACCCAGTACTTC.

The chain links TRBV7-7 to TRBJ2-1; 7 positions agree with TRBD1. Per germline, CDR1 SSHAT and CDR2 FNYEAQ (reference sequence). The length of the CDR3 is 15 residues. J was trimmed by 0 bases and V by 5 bases; bases with no gene match: 4. This chain's CDR3 is CASSPRDSSYNEQFF. CDR3 DNA: TGTGCCAGCAGCCCTAGGGACAGCTCCTACAATGAGCAGTTCTTC.

This clone appeared a few times. The rearrangement joins TRBV9 to TRBJ1-3, with unresolved D. The CDR3 extends over 12 amino acids. Looked up from germline, CDR1 is SGDLS and CDR2 is YYNGEE. With 4 bases removed from V and 4 bases from J, the gap between germline ends came to 6 bases. CDR3 residues: CASSLSGNTIYF. The CDR3 bases are TGTGCCAGCAGCCTCTCGGGAAACACCATATATTTT. The full variable domain, in which reference TRBV9 and TRBJ1-3 provide the parts outside the CDR3, is DSGVTQTPKHLITATGQRVTLRCSPRSGDLSVYWYQQSLDQGLQFLIQYYNGEERAKGNILERFSAQQFPDLHSELNLSSLELGDSALYFCASSLSGNTIYFGEGSWLTVV.

The V gene is TRBV14, the J gene TRBJ1-2, with D uncertain. There are 13 residues in the CDR3. V was shortened by 4 bases and J by 4 bases, with 10 bases between the two germline ends. Germline V gene sequence: CDR1 SGHDN, CDR2 FVKESK. CDR3 bases: TGTGCCAGCAGCCGTGCGGCCAGCTATGGCTACACCTTC. Amino acids: CASSRAASYGYTF. Full variable domain (missing parts from reference TRBV14 and TRBJ1-2): EAGVTQFPSHSVIEKGQTVTLRCDPISGHDNLYWYRRVMGKEIKFLLHFVKESKQDESGMPNNRFLAERTGGTYSTLKVQPAELEDSGVYFCASSRAASYGYTFGSGTRLTVV.